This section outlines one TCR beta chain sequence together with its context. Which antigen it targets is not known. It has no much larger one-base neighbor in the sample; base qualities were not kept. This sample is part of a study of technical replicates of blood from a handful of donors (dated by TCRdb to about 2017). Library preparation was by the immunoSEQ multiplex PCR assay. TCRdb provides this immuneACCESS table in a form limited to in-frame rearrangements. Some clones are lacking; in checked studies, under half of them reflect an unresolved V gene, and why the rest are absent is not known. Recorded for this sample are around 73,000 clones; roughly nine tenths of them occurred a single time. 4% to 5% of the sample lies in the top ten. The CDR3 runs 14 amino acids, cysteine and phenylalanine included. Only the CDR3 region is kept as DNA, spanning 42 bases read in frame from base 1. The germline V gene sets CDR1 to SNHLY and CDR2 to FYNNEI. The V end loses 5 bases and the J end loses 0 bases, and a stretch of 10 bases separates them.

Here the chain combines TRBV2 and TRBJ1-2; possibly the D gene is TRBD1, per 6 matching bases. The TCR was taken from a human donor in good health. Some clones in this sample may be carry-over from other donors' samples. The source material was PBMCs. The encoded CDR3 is CASSSGGSNYGYTF. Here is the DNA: TGTGCCAGCAGTTCGGGGGGCTCTAACTATGGCTACACCTTC.